A selection of T cell receptor beta chains follows, all from one sample in a study of Graves' ophthalmopathy and Graves' hyperthyroidism. Using its own MiXCR run on the multiplex PCR reads, TCRdb lists one record per CDR3 protein. The sample contains 300,000 to 500,000 distinct CDR3 sequences, roughly 14% of which appear only once. Sequences were obtained from peripheral blood. These TCRs come from a woman under 30 with stable Graves' hyperthyroidism. Both conserved end residues are part of each CDR3. A D gene is named only where the DNA matches it firmly. The size of a clone is reported for some rows only, either as once, few or many, or as a class for expanded clones.

CDR3 DNA	CDR3 protein	clone size	V gene	J gene	D gene
TGTGCCAGCAGCCCGACCGGGACAGGGGTTGGCTACACCTTC	CASSPTGTGVGYTF	many	TRBV5-5	TRBJ1-2	TRBD1
TGTGCCAGCATAGGGGTTCGTGCCTACGAGCAGTACTTC	CASIGVRAYEQYF	many	TRBV2	TRBJ2-7	NA
TGTGCCGGCAGGAAAGGGACAGGGGGTTTTTCACCCCTCCACTTT	CAGRKGTGGFSPLHF	few	TRBV6-1	TRBJ1-6	TRBD1
TGTGCCAGCAGCTCGAGCGTAGAAAGGAACTACGAGCAGTACTTC	CASSSSVERNYEQYF	NA	TRBV11-2	TRBJ2-7	NA
TGCGCCAGCAGCCTAGGGACGGGGGAGCAGTACTTC	CASSLGTGEQYF	many	TRBV5-1	TRBJ2-7	NA
TGTGCCAGCAGTCCCGCGGGGGGGTTCCCCTATAATTCACCCCTCCACTTT	CASSPAGGFPYNSPLHF	NA	TRBV12-3/TRBV12-4	TRBJ1-6	NA
TGTGCCAGCAGCTTAGACGAAACGCACACTGAAGCTTTCTTT	CASSLDETHTEAFF	many	TRBV7-8	TRBJ1-1	NA
TGTGCCAGCAGCAGCGTGAATGAGCAGCCCCAGCATTTT	CASSSVNEQPQHF	many	TRBV4-2	TRBJ1-5	NA
TGTGCCAGCAGCTCCCCCTCCGGGACAGTTCTCCAAGAGACCCAGTACTTC	CASSSPSGTVLQETQYF	many	TRBV11-2	TRBJ2-5	TRBD1
TGTGCCTGCGGGACTAGCATGTACGAGCAGTACTTC	CACGTSMYEQYF	NA	TRBV30	TRBJ2-7	TRBD2
TGTGCCAGCAGGGATTCAGGGGAACGGACCTACGAGCAGTACTTC	CASRDSGERTYEQYF	NA	TRBV3-1	TRBJ2-7	NA
TGCGCCAGCAGCCAGGGATACAGGGCTTCTGAAGCTTTCTTT	CASSQGYRASEAFF	many	TRBV4-1	TRBJ1-1	NA
TGTGCCAGCAGTTACTCAGGGAGGGTCACTGAAGCTTTCTTT	CASSYSGRVTEAFF	many	TRBV6-2/TRBV6-3	TRBJ1-1	NA
TGTGCCAGCAGTTTATTCGCTGGGGCCAACGTCCTGACTTTC	CASSLFAGANVLTF	many	TRBV27	TRBJ2-6	NA
TGCAGTGCTAGAGTGGGCCAGCTTCTTAATAATTCACCCCTCCACTTT	CSARVGQLLNNSPLHF	many	TRBV20-1	TRBJ1-6	NA
TGTGCCAGCCGGGAGACGGCAACTTTAAACACTGAAGCTTTCTTT	CASRETATLNTEAFF	few	TRBV19	TRBJ1-1	NA
TGTGCCAGGAGCGTGCGGGCTCGACCCGGGGGTGAGACCCAGTACTTC	CARSVRARPGGETQYF	NA	TRBV9	TRBJ2-5	NA
TGTGCCAGCAGAACAGGGGTCTTCGGCAATCAGCCCCAGCATTTT	CASRTGVFGNQPQHF	many	TRBV28	TRBJ1-5	TRBD1
TGTGCCAGCAGCCCCGAGGGCATGACAGTTACCTACGAGCAGTACTTC	CASSPEGMTVTYEQYF	many	TRBV11-2	TRBJ2-7	NA
TGTGCCAGCAGTCGCACAGGGTATGGCTACACCTTC	CASSRTGYGYTF	many	TRBV12-3/TRBV12-4	TRBJ1-2	NA
TGTGCCAGCAGCCACCCCAGGGGGACGGCAGCTAACTATGGCTACACCTTC	CASSHPRGTAANYGYTF	many	TRBV11-2	TRBJ1-2	TRBD1
TGCGCCAGCAGCCAAGTGAGGGGCAGAAATCAGCCCCAGCATTTT	CASSQVRGRNQPQHF	many	TRBV4-1	TRBJ1-5	NA
TGTGCCAGCAGCGGACAGGGACGGACCTACGAGCAGTACTTC	CASSGQGRTYEQYF	few	TRBV9	TRBJ2-7	TRBD1
TGTGCCAGCAGTCAGGGGACCTATGGCTACACCTTC	CASSQGTYGYTF	many	TRBV9	TRBJ1-2	NA
TGTGCCAGCACCTCGAGGATGGGTTTTCCCCCTGGAAATTCACCCCTCCACTTT	CASTSRMGFPPGNSPLHF	many	TRBV6-5	TRBJ1-6	NA
TGTGCCAGCGGAAAACCGGGACAGGGGCGCGAGCAGTACTTC	CASGKPGQGREQYF	many	TRBV11-2	TRBJ2-7	TRBD1
TGTGCCAGCAGCTTAGGACGGACAGGGCCCACCGGGGAGCTGTTTTTT	CASSLGRTGPTGELFF	few	TRBV11-1	TRBJ2-2	TRBD1
TGTGCCAGCAGCCCGAGTGGGGGGACGAAGGAGACCCAGTACTTC	CASSPSGGTKETQYF	many	TRBV7-3	TRBJ2-5	NA
TGTGCCAGCAGCTTGGGGGGTTGGGAAGCTTTCTTT	CASSLGGWEAFF	many	TRBV7-2	TRBJ1-1	NA
TGTGCCAGCAGCCAAGGGGGTCAAAGGAGGTACTTC	CASSQGGQRRYF	many	TRBV3-1	TRBJ2-7	NA
TGTGCCAGCAGTTACGGGGTGGGATTCGGGGCGTACACTGAAGCTTTCTTT	CASSYGVGFGAYTEAFF	many	TRBV6-5	TRBJ1-1	NA
TGTGCCAGCAGCTTGGGGACACCTTTCCGAAACACCATATATTTT	CASSLGTPFRNTIYF	NA	TRBV5-4	TRBJ1-3	NA
TGCGCCAGCAGTCGGACTAGCGACACAGATACGCAGTATTTT	CASSRTSDTDTQYF	NA	TRBV5-1	TRBJ2-3	TRBD2
TGTGCCAGCAGCTTAGACAGGGTTCAAGAGACCCAGTACTTC	CASSLDRVQETQYF	many	TRBV7-2	TRBJ2-5	NA
TGCAGTGCTCCCCGGGGGGCGTTAGAGACCCAGTACTTC	CSAPRGALETQYF	many	TRBV20-1	TRBJ2-5	NA
TGTGCCAGCAGTCAGACGCAGGGGATGGGTACTGAAGCTTTCTTT	CASSQTQGMGTEAFF	many	TRBV6-1	TRBJ1-1	NA
TGTGCTAGTGGTTTGGTAGGCAGGGTTCGCCGTCTGGATGGCTACATCTTC	CASGLVGRVRRLDGYIF	few	TRBV12-5	TRBJ1-2	NA
TGTGCCAGCAGTTATAGCAGATCTTCCGAGACCCAGTACTTC	CASSYSRSSETQYF	many	TRBV6-2/TRBV6-3	TRBJ2-5	NA
TGCAGTGCTAGAGATATCAGGGATGTAGGGTACCAAGAGACCCAGTACTTC	CSARDIRDVGYQETQYF	few	TRBV20-1	TRBJ2-5	NA
TGCAGTGCTAGAGACCAGGCCCGAGGCACTGAAGCTTTCTTT	CSARDQARGTEAFF	many	TRBV20-1	TRBJ1-1	NA
TGTGCCAGTCGGACAACTTATAATTCACCCCTCCACTTT	CASRTTYNSPLHF	NA	TRBV6-1	TRBJ1-6	NA
TGTGCCAGCAGCTCCCCGGCGGGACAGGGATTAATAACCCAGTACTTC	CASSSPAGQGLITQYF	few	TRBV7-9	TRBJ2-5	TRBD1
TGCGCCAGCAGCTTGGGACAGTCCTCACCCCTCCACTTT	CASSLGQSSPLHF	many	TRBV5-1	TRBJ1-6	NA
TGCAGTGCTAGTTCACAGGGGGTTGACCACGAGCAGTACTTC	CSASSQGVDHEQYF	many	TRBV20-1	TRBJ2-7	TRBD1
TGTGCCAGCAGATCTAGCGGGTACGAGCAGTACTTC	CASRSSGYEQYF	NA	TRBV12-3/TRBV12-4	TRBJ2-7	TRBD2